This passage covers 11 T cell receptor beta chains from one sample sequenced in a study of T cells after yellow fever vaccination. Via MiXCR, TCRdb re-called the 5' RACE reads, giving one row per CDR3 protein. In the table there are around 230,000 distinct CDR3 sequences, around 6.7% of which are singletons. This sample comprised CD4+ T cells sorted from PBMCs, obtained on the day of the yellow fever booster vaccination. Receptors originate from a man under 40 who received the YFV17D yellow fever vaccine.

This clonotype has only a few counts. This rearrangement joins TRBV29-1 to TRBJ2-7, with TRBD1 matching over 7 bases. Germline CDR1 reads SQVTM; CDR2 reads ANQGSEA. This CDR3 contains 13 residues. The V and J ends lost 5 bases and 2 bases, in that order; junction bases with no gene match: 6. CDR3 loop: CSVYDRATYEQYF. CDR3 in DNA: TGCAGCGTTTATGACAGGGCGACCTACGAGCAGTACTTC.

The V gene is TRBV5-1, the J gene TRBJ2-5, with 7 nucleotides matching TRBD2. The CDR3 length is 17 residues. CDR1 is SGHRS, CDR2 YFSETQ, per germline. J gave up 4 bases and V 6 bases, and 18 bases lay outside the gene matches. CDR3 DNA: TGCGCCAGCAAAACTAGGCCGGCGGGAGTTCCGGGAGAGACCCAGTACTTC. Protein sequence: CASKTRPAGVPGETQYF.

This clonotype appeared a few times. The gene calls are TRBV18 and TRBJ2-1; D perhaps matches TRBD1 (6 bases). The CDR3 consists of 14 residues. Trimming took off 5 bases at V and 14 bases at J, with 22 bases between the two ends. Germline CDR1 and CDR2: KGHSH and LQKENI. The CDR3 reads CASSTSGGTGSEFF. CDR3 in DNA: TGTGCCAGCTCAACCAGCGGTGGTACAGGGTCGGAGTTCTTC.

This clonotype has a count of ten or more. The chain joins TRBV5-1 to TRBJ2-4; D may correspond to TRBD1 or TRBD2 (6 bases each). V was trimmed by 0 bases and J by 9 bases, leaving 16 bases between them. The CDR3 consists of 15 residues. Germline V gene sequence: CDR1 SGHRS, CDR2 YFSETQ. CDR3 protein: CASSLEGGQLGIQYF. Here the CDR3 DNA reads TGCGCCAGCAGCTTGGAAGGGGGGCAGCTCGGCATTCAGTACTTC.

This clonotype was seen only a few times. The chain is built from TRBV25-1 and TRBJ2-7; 7 nucleotides match TRBD2. The CDR3 spans 15 residues. V lost 3 bases, J lost 2 bases, and 7 bases stayed unmatched. Germline-derived CDR1 and CDR2 are MGHDK and SYGVNS. The CDR3 reads CASSEGGGATYEQYF. The CDR3 region has the DNA TGTGCCAGCAGTGAGGGGGGAGGGGCCACCTACGAGCAGTACTTC.

This clonotype appeared many times. The CDR3 region is CASSKDRGLYEQYF. The CDR3 DNA reads as TGTGCCAGCAGCAAGGACAGGGGACTCTACGAGCAGTACTTC. This chain joins TRBV5-6 and TRBJ2-7; TRBD1 matches 9 bases. This CDR3 contains 14 residues. Germline assignment: CDR1 SGHDT and CDR2 YYEEEE. The J segment lost 3 bases and the V segment lost 4 bases, leaving 5 bases of the junction unmatched.

A few counts support this clonotype. The CDR3 DNA sequence: TGTGCCAGCAGCAACCCAGCGGTTTACAATGAGCAGTTCTTC. This encodes CASSNPAVYNEQFF. The rearrangement uses TRBV7-2 and TRBJ2-1, with TRBD2 as a possible D gene (5 bases). Trimming removed 5 bases from V and 4 bases from J, with 12 bases in between. The CDR3 length is 14 residues. Per the germline V gene, CDR1 is SGHTA and CDR2 is FQGNSA.

This clonotype was observed many times. The rearrangement joins TRBV5-1 to TRBJ1-5; 8 bases map to TRBD1. V gave up 0 bases and J gave up 3 bases; unmatched junction bases: 2. Germline V gene lookup returns CDR1 SGHRS and CDR2 YFSETQ. CDR3 length: 15 residues. The CDR3 loop reads CASSLGQGNNQPQHF. The CDR3 DNA is TGCGCCAGCAGCTTGGGACAGGGGAACAATCAGCCCCAGCATTTT.

This clonotype came up many times. The chain is built from TRBV5-1 and TRBJ2-3; D not certain. Germline V gene data show CDR1 as SGHRS and CDR2 as YFSETQ. CDR3 length: 15 residues. Trimming took off 0 bases at V and 2 bases at J, with 10 bases between the two ends. CDR3 in DNA: TGCGCCAGCAGCTTGGGATCTAGACCCACAGATACGCAGTATTTT. Protein: CASSLGSRPTDTQYF.

The table lists this clonotype with a few counts. CDR3 residues: CASTEGGNTEAFF. CDR3 DNA: TGCGCCAGCACTGAAGGGGGAAACACTGAAGCTTTCTTT. The gene calls are TRBV10-2 and TRBJ1-1, with a possible D match to TRBD1 (6 bases). Trimming pared 7 bases from V and 2 bases from J, leaving 11 bases between. Germline CDR1 is WSHSY and CDR2 is SAAADI. This CDR3 is built from 13 residues.

This clonotype occurred a few times. The J gene is TRBJ1-5, the V gene TRBV7-2; 7 positions agree with TRBD1. CDR1 SGHTA and CDR2 FQGNSA come from the germline V gene. V shed 5 bases and J 6 bases; nucleotides not matched to a gene: 10. The CDR3 consists of 15 residues. CDR3 protein: CASSPGGTEAQPQHF. DNA of the CDR3: TGTGCCAGCAGCCCCGGGGGGACAGAGGCTCAGCCCCAGCATTTT. Looking up the rest from reference TRBV7-2 and TRBJ1-5 gives the full variable domain: GAGVSQSPSNKVTEKGKDVELRCDPISGHTALYWYRQSLGQGLEFLIYFQGNSAPDKSGLPSDRFSAERTGGSVSTLTIQRTQQEDSAVYLCASSPGGTEAQPQHFGDGTRLSIL.